This entry concerns a single T cell receptor (beta chain). The data derive from a study of control samples from healthy donors and cancer patients. CDR1 and CDR2 (germline): SEHNR, FQNEAQ (reference sequence). J gave up 4 bases and V 5 bases, and 5 bases lay outside the gene matches. The CDR3 contains 14 residues. Produced via immunoSEQ multiplex PCR; TCRdb's table is partial and in-frame only. The sample carries 100,000 to 150,000 clones, around 90% recorded once. The origin of this receptor is a man aged 35-49 years in good health. The material sequenced was blood. The chain combines TRBV7-9 with TRBJ2-7, with TRBD1 matching 10 bases. DNA for the CDR3: TGTGCCAGCAGCCCCGGGACAGGGGAATACGAGCAGTACTTC. Amino acid sequence: CASSPGTGEYEQYF.